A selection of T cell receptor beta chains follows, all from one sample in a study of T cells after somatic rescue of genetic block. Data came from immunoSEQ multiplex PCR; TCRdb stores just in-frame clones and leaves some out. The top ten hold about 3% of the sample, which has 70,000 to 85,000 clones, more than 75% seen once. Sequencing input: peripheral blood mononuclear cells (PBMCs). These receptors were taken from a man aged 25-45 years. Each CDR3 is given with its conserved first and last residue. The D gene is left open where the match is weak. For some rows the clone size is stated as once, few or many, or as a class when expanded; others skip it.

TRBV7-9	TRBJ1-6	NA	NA	CASSPRGGLYNSPLHF	TGTGCCAGCAGCCCCCGCGGAGGGCTTTATAATTCACCCCTCCACTTT
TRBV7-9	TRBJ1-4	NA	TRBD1	CASSYYRQGVEKLFF	TGTGCCAGCAGCTATTACCGACAGGGTGTGGAAAAACTGTTTTTT
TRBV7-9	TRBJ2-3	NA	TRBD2	CASSTTSDYSTDTQYF	TGTGCCAGCAGCACCACTAGCGACTATAGCACAGATACGCAGTATTTT
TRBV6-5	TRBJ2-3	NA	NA	CASSYSSASGTDTQYF	TGTGCCAGCAGTTACTCGAGTGCTAGCGGCACAGATACGCAGTATTTT
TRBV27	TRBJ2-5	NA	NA	CASSLSGVREETQYF	TGTGCCAGCAGTTTATCAGGGGTCAGGGAAGAGACCCAGTACTTC
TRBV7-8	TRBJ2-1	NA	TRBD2	CASSPVGTSGSRGYNEQFF	TGTGCCAGCAGCCCCGTGGGGACTAGCGGGAGCCGGGGTTACAATGAGCAGTTCTTC
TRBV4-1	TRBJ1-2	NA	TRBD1	CASSQEGGTGSYGYTF	TGCGCCAGCAGCCAAGAGGGGGGGACAGGGTCCTATGGCTACACCTTC
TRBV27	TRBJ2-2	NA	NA	CASSEGVTGELFF	TGTGCCAGCAGCGAAGGGGTCACCGGGGAGCTGTTTTTT
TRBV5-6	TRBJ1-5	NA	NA	CASSLAGGVNQPQHF	TGTGCCAGCAGCTTAGCGGGGGGCGTCAATCAGCCCCAGCATTTT
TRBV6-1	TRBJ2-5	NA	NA	CASSGQALQETQYF	TGTGCCAGCAGTGGACAGGCCCTCCAAGAGACCCAGTACTTC
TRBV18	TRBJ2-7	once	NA	CASSPLGPGEQYF	TGTGCCAGCTCACCATTGGGCCCAGGAGAGCAGTACTTC
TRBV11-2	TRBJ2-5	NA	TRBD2	CASSLGSGSQETQYF	TGTGCCAGCAGCTTAGGTAGCGGGTCGCAAGAGACCCAGTACTTC
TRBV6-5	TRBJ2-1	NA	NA	CASRNRDLYNEQFF	TGTGCCAGCAGAAACCGGGACCTATACAATGAGCAGTTCTTC
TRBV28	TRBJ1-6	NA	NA	CASSRGPLENSPLHF	TGTGCCAGCTCGAGGGGCCCTCTCGAGAATTCACCCCTCCACTTT
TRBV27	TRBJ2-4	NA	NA	CAVGVGVGKNIQYF	TGTGCAGTCGGGGTGGGAGTTGGCAAAAACATTCAGTACTTC
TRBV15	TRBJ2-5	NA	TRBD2	CATVGASGPQETQYF	TGTGCCACCGTGGGGGCTAGCGGGCCCCAAGAGACCCAGTACTTC
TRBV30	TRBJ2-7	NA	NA	CAWKDSSYEQYF	TGTGCCTGGAAGGACAGCTCCTACGAGCAGTACTTC
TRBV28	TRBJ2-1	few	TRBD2	CASSTRGLAGGGYEQFF	TGTGCCAGCAGCACTAGGGGGCTAGCGGGAGGAGGGTATGAGCAGTTCTTC
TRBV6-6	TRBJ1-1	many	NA	CASSYFRLATEAFF	TGTGCCAGCAGTTACTTCCGGTTAGCAACTGAAGCTTTCTTT
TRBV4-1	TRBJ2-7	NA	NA	CASSPRGGYEQYF	TGCGCCAGCAGCCCGAGAGGGGGGTACGAGCAGTACTTC
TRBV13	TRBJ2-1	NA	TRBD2	CASSLGGASKYNEQFF	TGTGCCAGCAGCTTGGGAGGGGCTAGCAAGTACAATGAGCAGTTCTTC
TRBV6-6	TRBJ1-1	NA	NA	CASSYSTGTEAFF	TGTGCCAGCAGTTACTCGACGGGGACTGAAGCTTTCTTT
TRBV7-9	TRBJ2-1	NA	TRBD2	CASILLTSGRYNEQFF	TGTGCCAGCATCCTCCTCACTAGCGGGCGCTACAATGAGCAGTTCTTC
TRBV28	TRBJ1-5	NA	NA	CASSTPAGDNQPQHF	TGTGCCAGCAGTACCCCGGCAGGGGATAATCAGCCCCAGCATTTT
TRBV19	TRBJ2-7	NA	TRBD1	CASSITRDRGYEQYF	TGTGCCAGTAGTATAACAAGGGACAGGGGCTACGAGCAGTACTTC
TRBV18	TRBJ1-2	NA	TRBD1	CASSDRQGANYGYTF	TGTGCCAGCTCAGACAGACAGGGGGCTAACTATGGCTACACCTTC
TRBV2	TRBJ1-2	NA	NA	CASSLGRIYGYTF	TGTGCCAGCAGCCTCGGACGGATCTATGGCTACACCTTC
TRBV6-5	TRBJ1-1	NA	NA	CASSYSKNTEAFF	TGTGCCAGCAGTTACAGCAAGAACACTGAAGCTTTCTTT